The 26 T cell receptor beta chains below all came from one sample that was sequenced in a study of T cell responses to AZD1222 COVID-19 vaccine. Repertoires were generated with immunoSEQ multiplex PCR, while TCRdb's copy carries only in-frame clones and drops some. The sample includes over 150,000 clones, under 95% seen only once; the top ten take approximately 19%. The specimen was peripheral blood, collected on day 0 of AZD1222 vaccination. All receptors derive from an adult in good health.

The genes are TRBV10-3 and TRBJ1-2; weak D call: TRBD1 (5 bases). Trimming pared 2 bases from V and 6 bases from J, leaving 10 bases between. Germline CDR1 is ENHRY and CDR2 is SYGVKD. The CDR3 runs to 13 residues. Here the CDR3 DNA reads TGTGCCATCAGTGAGAGGCCCAGGGATGGCTACACCTTC. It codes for CAISERPRDGYTF.

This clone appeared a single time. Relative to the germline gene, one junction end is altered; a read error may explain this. The CDR3 sequence: CSASLSGSSDEQYF. The CDR3 DNA sequence: TGCAGTGCTAGTCTTAGCGGGAGCTCCGACGAGCAGTACTTC. This rearrangement joins TRBV20-1 to TRBJ2-7; 9 bases are shared with TRBD2. Germline CDR1 reads DFQATT; CDR2 reads SNEGSKA (reference sequence). The CDR3 length is 14 residues.

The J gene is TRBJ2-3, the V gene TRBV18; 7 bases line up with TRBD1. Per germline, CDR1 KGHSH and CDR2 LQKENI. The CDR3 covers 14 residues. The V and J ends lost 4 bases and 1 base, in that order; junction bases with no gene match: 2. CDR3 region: CASSQGAGTDTQYF. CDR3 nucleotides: TGTGCCAGCTCACAGGGGGCGGGCACAGATACGCAGTATTTT.

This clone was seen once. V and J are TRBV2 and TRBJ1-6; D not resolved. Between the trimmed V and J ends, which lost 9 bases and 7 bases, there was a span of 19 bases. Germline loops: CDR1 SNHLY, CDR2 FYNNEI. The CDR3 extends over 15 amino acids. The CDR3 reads CARGSGNVRNSPLHF. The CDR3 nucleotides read TGTGCCAGAGGTTCCGGGAACGTTCGGAATTCACCCCTCCACTTT.

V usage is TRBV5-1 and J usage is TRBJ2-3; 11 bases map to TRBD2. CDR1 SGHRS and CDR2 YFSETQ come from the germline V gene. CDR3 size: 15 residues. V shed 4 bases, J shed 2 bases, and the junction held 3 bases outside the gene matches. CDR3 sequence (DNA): TGCGCCAGCAGCGCGACTAGCGGGGCCACAGATACGCAGTATTTT. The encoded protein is CASSATSGATDTQYF. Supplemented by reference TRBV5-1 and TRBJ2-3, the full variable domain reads KAGVTQTPRYLIKTRGQQVTLSCSPISGHRSVSWYQQTPGQGLQFLFEYFSETQRNKGNFPGRFSGRQFSNSRSEMNVSTLELGDSALYLCASSATSGATDTQYFGPGTRLTVL.

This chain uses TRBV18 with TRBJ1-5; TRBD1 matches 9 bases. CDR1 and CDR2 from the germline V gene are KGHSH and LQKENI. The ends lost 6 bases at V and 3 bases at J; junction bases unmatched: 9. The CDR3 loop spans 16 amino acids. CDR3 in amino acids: CASSPRDRVNNQPQHF. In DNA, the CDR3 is TGTGCCAGCTCCCCTAGGGACAGGGTAAACAATCAGCCCCAGCATTTT.

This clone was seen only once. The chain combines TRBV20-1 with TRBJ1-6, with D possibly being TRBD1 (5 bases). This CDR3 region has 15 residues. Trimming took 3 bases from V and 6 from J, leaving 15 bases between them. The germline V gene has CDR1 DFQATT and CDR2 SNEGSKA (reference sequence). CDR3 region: CSASEGTGLNSPLHF. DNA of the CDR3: TGCAGTGCTAGTGAAGGGACGGGACTTAATTCACCCCTCCACTTT.

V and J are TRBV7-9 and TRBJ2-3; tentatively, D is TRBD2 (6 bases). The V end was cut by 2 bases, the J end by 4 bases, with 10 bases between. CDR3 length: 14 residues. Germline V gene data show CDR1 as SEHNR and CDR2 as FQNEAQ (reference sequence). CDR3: CASSLKGGADTQYF. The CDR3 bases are TGTGCCAGCAGCTTAAAGGGAGGAGCAGATACGCAGTATTTT.

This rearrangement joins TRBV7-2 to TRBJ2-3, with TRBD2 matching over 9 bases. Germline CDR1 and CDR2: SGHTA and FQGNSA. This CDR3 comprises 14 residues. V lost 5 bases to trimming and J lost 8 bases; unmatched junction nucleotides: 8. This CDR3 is CASSPGLARGTQYF. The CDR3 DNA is TGTGCCAGCAGCCCCGGACTAGCGAGAGGTACGCAGTATTTT.

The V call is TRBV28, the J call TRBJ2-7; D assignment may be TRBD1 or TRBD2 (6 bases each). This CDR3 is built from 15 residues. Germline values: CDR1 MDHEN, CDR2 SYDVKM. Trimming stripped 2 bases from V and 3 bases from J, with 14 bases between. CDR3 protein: CASSLMGGRGYEQYF. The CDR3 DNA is TGTGCCAGCAGTTTAATGGGGGGCAGGGGCTACGAGCAGTACTTC.

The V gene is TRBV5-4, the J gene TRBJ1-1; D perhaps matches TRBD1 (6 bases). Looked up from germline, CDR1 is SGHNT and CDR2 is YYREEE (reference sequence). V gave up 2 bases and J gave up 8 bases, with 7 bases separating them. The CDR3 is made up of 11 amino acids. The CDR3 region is CASSFQGEAFF. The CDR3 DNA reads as TGTGCCAGCAGCTTTCAGGGGGAAGCTTTCTTT.

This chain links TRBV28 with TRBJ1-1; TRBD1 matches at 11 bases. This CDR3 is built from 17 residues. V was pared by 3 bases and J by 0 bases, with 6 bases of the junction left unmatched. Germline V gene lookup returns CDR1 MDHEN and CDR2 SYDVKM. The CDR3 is CASSFYGTGGVNTEAFF. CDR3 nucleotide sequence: TGTGCCAGCAGTTTCTATGGGACAGGGGGAGTGAACACTGAAGCTTTCTTT.

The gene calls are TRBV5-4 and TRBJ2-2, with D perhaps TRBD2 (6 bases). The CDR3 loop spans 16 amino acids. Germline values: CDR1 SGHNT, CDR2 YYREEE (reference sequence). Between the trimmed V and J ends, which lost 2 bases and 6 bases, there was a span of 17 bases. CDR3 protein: CASSLGTSSRSGELFF. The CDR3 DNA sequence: TGTGCCAGCAGCTTAGGGACTTCCTCTCGGTCCGGGGAGCTGTTTTTT.

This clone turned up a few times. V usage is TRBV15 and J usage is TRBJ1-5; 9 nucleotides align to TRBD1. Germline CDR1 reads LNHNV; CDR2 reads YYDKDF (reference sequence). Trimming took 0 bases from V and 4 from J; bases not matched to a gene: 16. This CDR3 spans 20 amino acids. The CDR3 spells CATSRDKSFGTGLINQPQHF. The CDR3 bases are TGTGCCACCAGCAGAGATAAAAGTTTTGGGACAGGGTTGATTAATCAGCCCCAGCATTTT.

The CDR3 DNA reads TGTGCCAGCAGCACCTCTCTGACAACTAGCTCCTACAATGAGCAGTTCTTC. Protein: CASSTSLTTSSYNEQFF. The chain carries TRBV6-2 or TRBV6-3 and TRBJ2-1; perhaps TRBD2 as D (5 bases). V lost 6 bases, J lost 0 bases, and 18 bases lay in between. The CDR3 has 17 residues. The germline V gene encodes CDR1 MNHEY and CDR2 SVGEGT.

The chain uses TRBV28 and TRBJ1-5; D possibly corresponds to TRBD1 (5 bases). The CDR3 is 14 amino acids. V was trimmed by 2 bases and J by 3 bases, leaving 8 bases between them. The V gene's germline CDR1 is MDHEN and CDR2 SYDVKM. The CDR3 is CASSLEGPNQPQHF. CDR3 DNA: TGTGCCAGCAGTTTAGAGGGGCCCAATCAGCCCCAGCATTTT. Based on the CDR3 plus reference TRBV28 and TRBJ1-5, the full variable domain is DVKVTQSSRYLVKRTGEKVFLECVQDMDHENMFWYRQDPGLGLRLIYFSYDVKMKEKGDIPEGYSVSREKKERFSLILESASTNQTSMYLCASSLEGPNQPQHFGDGTRLSIL.

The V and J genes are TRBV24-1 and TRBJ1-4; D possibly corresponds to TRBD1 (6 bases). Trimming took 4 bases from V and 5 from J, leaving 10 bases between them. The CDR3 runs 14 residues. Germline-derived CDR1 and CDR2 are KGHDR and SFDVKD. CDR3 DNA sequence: TGTGCCACCAGTGAGACCGGACAGAATGAAAAACTGTTTTTT. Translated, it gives CATSETGQNEKLFF.

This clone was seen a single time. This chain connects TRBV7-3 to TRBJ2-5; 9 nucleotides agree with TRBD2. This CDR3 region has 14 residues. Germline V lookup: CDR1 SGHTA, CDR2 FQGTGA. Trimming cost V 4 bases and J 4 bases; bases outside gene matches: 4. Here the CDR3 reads CASSSAGGRETQYF. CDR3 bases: TGTGCCAGCAGCTCGGCGGGGGGGCGAGAGACCCAGTACTTC.

The CDR3 loop reads CASRGGQGMRETQYF. In DNA form, the CDR3 reads TGTGCCAGCAGGGGGGGACAGGGGATGCGGGAGACCCAGTACTTC. This sequence joins TRBV6-5 and TRBJ2-5; 10 bases are shared with TRBD1. The V gene end was trimmed by 6 bases and the J gene end by 5 bases; junction bases not matched to a gene: 9. CDR1 MNHEY and CDR2 SVGAGI come from the germline V gene. This CDR3 region has 15 residues.

CDR3 in amino acids: CASSLHRDIEAFF. As DNA, the CDR3 is TGTGCCAGCAGTTTGCACCGGGACATTGAAGCTTTCTTT. The chain has TRBV27 and TRBJ1-1, with D possibly matching TRBD1 (6 bases). V was pared by 3 bases and J by 7 bases, with 12 bases between. The germline gives CDR1 MNHEY, CDR2 SMNVEV (reference sequence). CDR3 length: 13 residues.

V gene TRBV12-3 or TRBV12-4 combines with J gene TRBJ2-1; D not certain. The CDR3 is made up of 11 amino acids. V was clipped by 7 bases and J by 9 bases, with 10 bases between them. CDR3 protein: CASTLRGEQFF. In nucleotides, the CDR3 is TGTGCCAGCACCCTCCGCGGTGAGCAGTTCTTC.

Here the CDR3 reads CASSALNRGYTF. As DNA, the CDR3 is TGTGCCAGCAGTGCCTTGAATAGGGGCTACACCTTC. The chain has TRBV25-1 and TRBJ1-2; D is unclear. Between the trimmed V and J ends, which lost 4 bases and 8 bases, there was a span of 11 bases. Germline loops: CDR1 MGHDK, CDR2 SYGVNS. The CDR3 is 12 amino acids.

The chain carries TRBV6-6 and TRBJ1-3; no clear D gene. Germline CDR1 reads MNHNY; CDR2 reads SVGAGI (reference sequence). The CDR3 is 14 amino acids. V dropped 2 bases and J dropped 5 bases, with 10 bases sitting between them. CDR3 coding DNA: TGTGCCAGCAGTTACAGGGCAGAACGAAACACCATATATTTT. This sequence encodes CASSYRAERNTIYF.

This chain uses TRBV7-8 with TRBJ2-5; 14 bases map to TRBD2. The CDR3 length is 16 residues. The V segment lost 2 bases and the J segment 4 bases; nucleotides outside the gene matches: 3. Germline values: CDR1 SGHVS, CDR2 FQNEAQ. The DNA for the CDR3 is TGTGCCAGCAGCTTAATAGGACTAGCGGGAGGAGAGACCCAGTACTTC. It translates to CASSLIGLAGGETQYF.

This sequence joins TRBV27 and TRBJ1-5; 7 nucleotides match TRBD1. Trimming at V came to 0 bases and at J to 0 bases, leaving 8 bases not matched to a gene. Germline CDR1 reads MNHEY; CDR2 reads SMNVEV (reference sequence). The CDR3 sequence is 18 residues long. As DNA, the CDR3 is TGTGCCAGCAGTTTATCGGGGACAGACCAGTATAGCAATCAGCCCCAGCATTTT. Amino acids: CASSLSGTDQYSNQPQHF.

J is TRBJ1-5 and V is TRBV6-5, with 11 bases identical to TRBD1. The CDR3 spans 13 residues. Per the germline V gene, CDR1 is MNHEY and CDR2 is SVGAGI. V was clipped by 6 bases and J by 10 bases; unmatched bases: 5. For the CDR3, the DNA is TGTGCCAGCAGAGGACAGGGGGCTGTACCCCAGCATTTT. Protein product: CASRGQGAVPQHF.